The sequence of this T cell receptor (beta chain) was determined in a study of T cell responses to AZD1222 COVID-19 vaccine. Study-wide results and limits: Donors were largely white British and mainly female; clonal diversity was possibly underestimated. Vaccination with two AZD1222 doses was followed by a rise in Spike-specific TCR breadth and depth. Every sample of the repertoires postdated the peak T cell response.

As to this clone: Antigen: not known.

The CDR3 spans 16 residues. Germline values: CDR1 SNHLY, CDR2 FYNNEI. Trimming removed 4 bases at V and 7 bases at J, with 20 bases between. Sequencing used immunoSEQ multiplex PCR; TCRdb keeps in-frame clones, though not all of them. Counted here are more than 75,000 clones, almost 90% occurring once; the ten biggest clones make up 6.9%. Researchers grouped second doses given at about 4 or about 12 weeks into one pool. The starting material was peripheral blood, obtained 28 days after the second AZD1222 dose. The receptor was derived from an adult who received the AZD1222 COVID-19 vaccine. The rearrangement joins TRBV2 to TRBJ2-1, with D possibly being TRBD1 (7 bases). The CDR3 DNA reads TGTGCCAGCAGTGTCCGAGGACAGGCCGGGGGTAATGAGCAGTTCTTC. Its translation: CASSVRGQAGGNEQFF.